A single sample gave rise to the 27 T cell receptor beta chains below, sequenced in a study of T-cell memory formation after mild COVID-19. Using its own MiXCR run on the 5' RACE reads, TCRdb lists one record per CDR3 protein. Among under 85,000 distinct CDR3 sequences listed, roughly 14% were seen once. The sequencing sample was made of PBMCs or a T cell subset sorted from them (not recorded which). The receptors stem from an adult woman who had mild COVID-19 (a few samples of this study predate the infection). Cell type and time point are not known.

This chain's CDR3 is CASSPTSGGPQETQYF. CDR3 DNA: TGCGCCAGCAGTCCGACTAGCGGGGGGCCACAAGAGACCCAGTACTTC. V gene TRBV5-1 combines with J gene TRBJ2-5; 13 nucleotides align to TRBD2. V dropped 5 bases and J dropped 2; count of bases not matched to a gene: 6. There are 16 residues in the CDR3. Germline lookup yields CDR1 SGHRS and CDR2 YFSETQ. The variable domain in full, completed from reference TRBV5-1 and TRBJ2-5, reads KAGVTQTPRYLIKTRGQQVTLSCSPISGHRSVSWYQQTPGQGLQFLFEYFSETQRNKGNFPGRFSGRQFSNSRSEMNVSTLELGDSALYLCASSPTSGGPQETQYFGPGTRLLVL.

This clonotype was seen only a few times. The chain couples TRBV5-5 to TRBJ1-2; 7 nucleotides agree with TRBD1. CDR1 and CDR2 (germline): SGHKS, YYEKEE (reference sequence). Germline trimming cut 3 bases from V and 2 bases from J; bases unmatched to any gene: 13. This CDR3 is 17 amino acids long. The CDR3 protein is CASSSTVTGDTNYGYTF. DNA for the CDR3: TGTGCCAGCAGCTCGACGGTAACAGGGGATACGAACTATGGCTACACCTTC. Supplemented by reference TRBV5-5 and TRBJ1-2, the full variable domain reads DAGVTQSPTHLIKTRGQQVTLRCSPISGHKSVSWYQQVLGQGPQFIFQYYEKEERGRGNFPDRFSARQFPNYSSELNVNALLLGDSALYLCASSSTVTGDTNYGYTFGSGTRLTVV.

A few counts support this clonotype. The rearrangement joins TRBV12-3 or TRBV12-4 to TRBJ1-4, with 7 bases matching TRBD1. V shed 6 bases, J shed 7 bases, and the junction held 5 bases outside the gene matches. The CDR3 runs 13 residues. CDR3 protein: CASSQTGFEKLFF. The CDR3, as DNA: TGTGCCAGCAGCCAGACAGGGTTTGAAAAACTGTTTTTT.

This clonotype came up a few times. The rearrangement joins TRBV4-3 to TRBJ2-1, with unresolved D. Germline values: CDR1 LGHNA, CDR2 YSLEER. V dropped 4 bases and J dropped 6 bases, with 10 bases sitting between them. The length of the CDR3 is 13 residues. The CDR3 loop reads CASSLRSTNEQFF. CDR3 sequence (DNA): TGCGCCAGCAGCCTCCGGTCTACCAATGAGCAGTTCTTC.

The chain employs TRBV29-1 and TRBJ2-2, with 7 nucleotides matching TRBD2. From germline, CDR1 is SQVTM and CDR2 ANQGSEA. V gave up 5 bases and J gave up 5 bases; unmatched junction bases: 8. The CDR3 is made up of 14 amino acids. CDR3 coding DNA: TGCAGCGTTCCGGGACTAATCGGGACCGGGGAGCTGTTTTTT. Protein: CSVPGLIGTGELFF.

Ten or more counts support this clonotype. This chain links TRBV7-9 with TRBJ1-1; D gene ambiguous. The CDR3 is 12 amino acids. The germline gives CDR1 SEHNR, CDR2 FQNEAQ (reference sequence). V was trimmed by 7 bases and J by 0 bases, leaving 6 bases between them. The CDR3 DNA reads TGTGCCAGCACTCTGATGAACACTGAAGCTTTCTTT. It encodes CASTLMNTEAFF. The full variable domain, completed using reference TRBV7-9 and TRBJ1-1, is DTGVSQNPRHKITKRGQNVTFRCDPISEHNRLYWYRQTLGQGPEFLTYFQNEAQLEKSRLLSDRFSAERPKGSFSTLEIQRTEQGDSAMYLCASTLMNTEAFFGQGTRLTVV.

This clonotype was recorded a few times. This chain connects TRBV29-1 to TRBJ2-7; TRBD1 aligns across 8 bases. Germline V lookup: CDR1 SQVTM, CDR2 ANQGSEA. The CDR3 runs to 13 residues. V lost 6 bases and J lost 2; bases outside the gene matches: 6. The CDR3 here is CSVETGETYEQYF. The DNA of the CDR3 is TGCAGCGTGGAGACAGGGGAGACCTACGAGCAGTACTTC.

In its sample, this clonotype was seen many times. The genes are TRBV9 and TRBJ2-7; 7 positions match TRBD1. The CDR3 runs 14 residues. The V gene's germline CDR1 is SGDLS and CDR2 YYNGEE. After removal of 0 bases from V and 0 bases from J, the junction contained 0 bases not matched to a gene. In DNA, the CDR3 is TGTGCCAGCAGCGTAGGGGACAGCTCCTACGAGCAGTACTTC. The encoded protein is CASSVGDSSYEQYF.

This clonotype turned up a few times. This sequence joins TRBV7-9 and TRBJ2-7; D is unresolved. Trimming left V 2 bases short and J 7 bases short, with 12 bases between. The CDR3 has 13 residues. Germline V lookup: CDR1 SEHNR, CDR2 FQNEAQ (reference sequence). The DNA for the CDR3 is TGTGCCAGCAGCTTAAAGTCCGCTCTAGAGCAGTACTTC. Residues: CASSLKSALEQYF.

The V call is TRBV24-1, the J call TRBJ2-1; the D gene is possibly TRBD2 (6 bases). The CDR3 covers 16 residues. CDR1 is KGHDR and CDR2 is SFDVKD in the germline V gene. Deletions cut 4 bases from V and 2 bases from J, with 14 bases between. CDR3 sequence (DNA): TGTGCCACCAGTGAGGGGGAGGTAGGGACCTACAATGAGCAGTTCTTC. This sequence encodes CATSEGEVGTYNEQFF.

This rearrangement joins TRBV7-8 to TRBJ2-7; tentatively, D is TRBD1 (7 bases). CDR1 is SGHVS, CDR2 FQNEAQ, per germline. This CDR3 is 15 amino acids long. The V and J ends lost 4 bases and 4 bases respectively, with 17 bases between them. The CDR3 DNA reads TGTGCCAGCAGCTCCATTACCCAGGGGGGTTACGAGCAGTACTTC. Amino acids: CASSSITQGGYEQYF.

This clonotype occurred a few times. The chain carries TRBV4-1 and TRBJ1-5, with D uncertain. There are 14 residues in the CDR3. Germline CDR1 is MGHRA and CDR2 is YSYEKL. V gave up 4 bases and J gave up 9 bases, with 16 bases separating them. The CDR3 DNA reads TGCGCCAGCAGCCCCGGGCCCCAGCAAGGGCCCCAGCATTTT. Protein sequence: CASSPGPQQGPQHF.

This clonotype appeared a few times. This sequence joins TRBV7-6 and TRBJ2-5; D is unresolved. This CDR3 contains 15 residues. Germline V gives CDR1 SGHVS, CDR2 FNYEAQ. Trimming removed 1 base from V and 4 bases from J, with 13 bases in between. In DNA form, the CDR3 reads TGTGCCAGCAGCTTAGGATATCGAGTAGCAGAGACCCAGTACTTC. This codes for CASSLGYRVAETQYF.

In this sample, this clonotype turned up a few times. The rearrangement uses TRBV12-3 or TRBV12-4 and TRBJ2-1; unclear D gene. V lost 6 bases, J lost 6 bases, and 21 bases lay in between. The CDR3 covers 16 residues. This CDR3 is CASSFTVSRGVNEQFF. In DNA, the CDR3 is TGTGCCAGCAGCTTCACCGTTAGTAGAGGAGTCAATGAGCAGTTCTTC.

This clonotype was seen a few times. The CDR3 protein is CATSGGGGTSYNEQFF. The CDR3 DNA reads TGTGCCACCAGCGGGGGAGGAGGGACCTCCTACAATGAGCAGTTCTTC. This chain links TRBV15 with TRBJ2-1, with D possibly being TRBD2 (6 bases). The CDR3 covers 16 residues. V was cut by 5 bases and J by 0 bases, with 14 bases left in between. Germline lookup yields CDR1 LNHNV and CDR2 YYDKDF (reference sequence).

V gene TRBV28 combines with J gene TRBJ2-1; the D gene is possibly TRBD2 (7 bases). The V gene lost 4 bases and the J gene lost 7 bases, with 23 bases spanning the gap. Germline lookup yields CDR1 MDHEN and CDR2 SYDVKM. There are 17 residues in the CDR3. CDR3 loop: CASSSLPRRGPRNEQFF. The CDR3, as DNA: TGTGCCAGCAGTTCTCTACCTCGGCGGGGGCCGAGGAATGAGCAGTTCTTC.

This clonotype was counted only a few times. The J gene is TRBJ2-1, the V gene TRBV18; TRBD2 matches 9 bases. Germline CDR1 reads KGHSH; CDR2 reads LQKENI. This CDR3 contains 19 residues. V trimming: 2 bases; J trimming: 2 bases; junction bases outside the gene matches: 13. The CDR3 DNA sequence: TGTGCCAGCTCACCAATTAGTACGGCTAGCGGGATGGCCTACAATGAGCAGTTCTTC. Protein: CASSPISTASGMAYNEQFF.

The table lists this clonotype with many counts. The chain couples TRBV24-1 to TRBJ2-5, with TRBD2 as a possible D gene (6 bases). V dropped 3 bases and J dropped 0 bases, with 10 bases sitting between them. The CDR3 runs to 15 residues. Germline assignment: CDR1 KGHDR and CDR2 SFDVKD. CDR3 protein: CATSDERTNQETQYF. In DNA, the CDR3 is TGTGCCACCAGTGATGAACGGACTAACCAAGAGACCCAGTACTTC.

This clonotype was counted between two and nine times. The V call is TRBV20-1, the J call TRBJ1-1; D might be TRBD1 (5 bases). Germline assignment: CDR1 DFQATT and CDR2 SNEGSKA (reference sequence). This CDR3 has 13 amino acids. With 3 bases removed from V and 3 bases from J, the gap between germline ends came to 11 bases. The CDR3, as DNA: TGCAGTGCTAGGGTTCTAGGGGACACTGAAGCTTTCTTT. Its protein is CSARVLGDTEAFF.

V usage is TRBV7-9 and J usage is TRBJ2-7, with TRBD2 identical over 8 bases. V was pared by 5 bases and J by 0 bases, with 6 bases of the junction left unmatched. The CDR3 has 15 residues. In germline, CDR1 is SEHNR, CDR2 FQNEAQ (reference sequence). This CDR3 reads CASSLSGSYSYEQYF. The CDR3 region has the DNA TGTGCCAGCAGCCTCAGCGGGAGCTACTCCTACGAGCAGTACTTC.

This clonotype appeared a few times. This rearrangement joins TRBV29-1 to TRBJ1-2; D remains ambiguous. In germline, CDR1 is SQVTM, CDR2 ANQGSEA. CDR3 size: 15 residues. V was shortened by 0 bases and J by 0 bases, with 11 bases between the two germline ends. In nucleotides, the CDR3 is TGCAGCGTTGAAGATCTCTCGGGAGCTAACTATGGCTACACCTTC. As protein: CSVEDLSGANYGYTF.

This chain uses TRBV4-2 with TRBJ2-5, with a tentative D call TRBD2 (5 bases). Trimming stripped 1 base from V and 5 bases from J, with 17 bases between. The length of the CDR3 is 16 residues. Germline V gives CDR1 LGHNA, CDR2 YNFKEQ. CDR3 sequence reads: CASSQGGDLLRETQYF. The CDR3 coding sequence is TGTGCCAGCAGCCAAGGGGGAGACTTGTTACGGGAGACCCAGTACTTC.

The V call is TRBV5-1, the J call TRBJ2-3, with D unclear. The V gene lost 6 bases and the J gene lost 0 bases, with 14 bases spanning the gap. This CDR3 comprises 15 residues. Germline V gene lookup returns CDR1 SGHRS and CDR2 YFSETQ. The CDR3 is CASTFGLDSTDTQYF. CDR3 coding DNA: TGCGCCAGCACCTTCGGTTTGGATAGCACAGATACGCAGTATTTT.

The V and J genes are TRBV23-1 and TRBJ2-7; a possible D gene is TRBD1 (6 bases). TRBV23-1 is identified as an open reading frame with a role that is uncertain. This CDR3 contains 15 residues. Trimming cost V 4 bases and J 4 bases, with 17 bases left between them. This CDR3 is CASSLRQGCWYEQYF. CDR3 nucleotides: TGCGCCAGCAGTCTACGTCAGGGGTGTTGGTACGAGCAGTACTTC.

Only a few counts were recorded for this clonotype. The V call is TRBV5-1, the J call TRBJ1-4; D gene unclear. Trimming took off 5 bases at V and 0 bases at J, with 8 bases between the two ends. Germline CDR1 and CDR2: SGHRS and YFSETQ. The length of the CDR3 is 14 residues. CDR3 nucleotide sequence: TGCGCCAGCAGGGCCGACGCAACTAATGAAAAACTGTTTTTT. This codes for CASRADATNEKLFF.

This clonotype was observed a handful of times. V gene TRBV19 combines with J gene TRBJ1-5; D uncertain. Between the trimmed V and J ends, which lost 2 bases and 0 bases, there was a span of 8 bases. Germline CDR1 and CDR2: LNHDA and SQIVND (reference sequence). This CDR3 is built from 15 residues. The CDR3 sequence is CASSITAYSNQPQHF. CDR3 nucleotide sequence: TGTGCCAGTAGTATAACAGCGTATAGCAATCAGCCCCAGCATTTT.

Comments on this clonotype: A junction end diverges from the germline sequence, so it may reflect a read error. V is TRBV7-9 and J is TRBJ2-3; D unclear. This CDR3 region has 8 residues. The V gene's germline CDR1 is SEHNR and CDR2 FQNEAQ (reference sequence). The CDR3 loop is CASRGADF. The CDR3 coding sequence is TGTGCCAGCAGGGGCGCAGATTTT.